This T cell receptor (beta chain) emerged from a study of B cell selection in AIRE deficiency. The study, taken as a whole, reports: CDR3s were shorter in shared Treg sequences, reflecting few non-templated nucleotide insertions. Only approximately 10% of about 3,500 shared Treg sequences were patient-specific; 30% to 40% healthy-specific.

Turning to this clone: Its specificity is not known.

V was pared by 5 bases and J by 2 bases, with 10 bases between. Germline V gene lookup returns CDR1 MNHNS and CDR2 SASEGT. This CDR3 is built from 13 residues. Regulatory T cells were sorted as CD4+CD25hiCD127low/negative cells. The method was immunoSEQ multiplex PCR; TCRdb's version includes in-frame clones alone and lacks a portion of them. The sample yields about 14,000 clones, 85% to 95% seen once. This receptor was identified in a human donor with AIRE deficiency. Material for sequencing was Tregs sorted from PBMCs. This chain joins TRBV6-1 and TRBJ2-7; no clear D gene. CDR3 loop: CASSKTEAYEQYF. CDR3 DNA: TGTGCCAGCAGTAAAACAGAAGCCTACGAGCAGTACTTC.